The 12 T cell receptor beta chains given below trace back to one sample, sequenced in a study of cytomegalovirus exposure and HLA in healthy donors. The PCR used 60 Vbeta and 13 Jbeta primers. Assay: immunoSEQ multiplex PCR; the TCRdb copy retains only in-frame clones and omits some. The table shows more than 20,000 clones, with more than 75% occurring only once. Sample: PBMCs. The receptors come from a male donor in good health and CMV-seronegative.

The chain has TRBV6-5 and TRBJ2-2, with 8 bases lining up with TRBD1. The V gene end was trimmed by 5 bases and the J gene end by 1 base; junction bases not matched to a gene: 3. The CDR3 totals 15 residues. Germline CDR1 MNHEY, CDR2 SVGAGI. CDR3 DNA: TGTGCCAGCAGTGCCGGGACAGGGAACACCGGGGAGCTGTTTTTT. It is translated as CASSAGTGNTGELFF.

This chain connects TRBV6-5 to TRBJ2-2; tentative D call: TRBD2 (5 bases). This CDR3 is built from 15 residues. Germline-derived CDR1 and CDR2 are MNHEY and SVGAGI. The V end was cut by 3 bases, the J end by 8 bases, with 16 bases between. The CDR3 nucleotides are TGTGCCAGCAGTTATCAGCCCCGAGCGGCGGGGGAGCTGTTTTTT. Translation: CASSYQPRAAGELFF.

The chain recombines TRBV27 with TRBJ2-7; 8 nucleotides agree with TRBD2. Germline loops: CDR1 MNHEY, CDR2 SMNVEV (reference sequence). V gave up 5 bases and J gave up 2 bases; unmatched junction bases: 8. The CDR3 sequence is 15 residues long. CDR3 in amino acids: CASSPRGGNPYEQYF. CDR3 sequence (DNA): TGTGCCAGCAGTCCCCGGGGGGGCAACCCCTACGAGCAGTACTTC.

The chain employs TRBV7-8 and TRBJ2-7; D is possibly TRBD2 (6 bases). This CDR3 comprises 15 residues. Trimming stripped 1 base from V and 2 bases from J, with 12 bases between. In germline, CDR1 is SGHVS, CDR2 FQNEAQ. CDR3 sequence reads: CASSLGGTLPYEQYF. In DNA form, the CDR3 reads TGTGCCAGCAGCTTAGGCGGGACTCTTCCCTACGAGCAGTACTTC.

This chain joins TRBV5-1 and TRBJ2-5, with 8 bases aligning to TRBD2. The CDR3 totals 13 residues. Germline CDR1 and CDR2: SGHRS and YFSETQ. J gave up 5 bases and V 4 bases, and 4 bases lay outside the gene matches. The CDR3 spells CASSATSVETQYF. CDR3 sequence (DNA): TGCGCCAGCAGCGCGACTAGCGTCGAGACCCAGTACTTC.

The chain has TRBV2 and TRBJ2-5; 10 positions match TRBD1. Germline V lookup: CDR1 SNHLY, CDR2 FYNNEI. J gave up 4 bases and V 6 bases, and 5 bases lay outside the gene matches. The CDR3 loop spans 14 amino acids. In nucleotides, the CDR3 is TGTGCCAGCAGCTCCGGGACAGGGGTAGAGACCCAGTACTTC. It codes for CASSSGTGVETQYF.

The chain couples TRBV2 to TRBJ2-4, with D perhaps TRBD1 (6 bases). The CDR3 length is 13 residues. Trimming removed 4 bases at V and 8 bases at J, with 12 bases between. CDR1 is SNHLY, CDR2 FYNNEI, per germline. DNA of the CDR3: TGTGCCAGCAGTGGGGATGAGGGGGACATTCAGTACTTC. This gives the protein CASSGDEGDIQYF.

This clone has only a few counts. This chain joins TRBV4-3 and TRBJ1-2; tentatively, D is TRBD1 (5 bases). Trimming shortened V by 0 bases and J by 4 bases, and 15 bases separated the two germline ends. The CDR3 is made up of 16 amino acids. The germline gives CDR1 LGHNA, CDR2 YSLEER. The CDR3 is CASSQDSAGPGYGYTF. CDR3 coding DNA: TGCGCCAGCAGCCAAGATTCGGCAGGGCCGGGCTATGGCTACACCTTC.

This clone is medium-sized in the sample. The chain uses TRBV7-3 and TRBJ2-1; 11 bases fit TRBD2. Germline assignment: CDR1 SGHTA and CDR2 FQGTGA. Germline trimming cut 5 bases from V and 5 bases from J; bases unmatched to any gene: 5. This CDR3 has 15 residues. The CDR3 region has the DNA TGTGCCAGCAGCCTGACTAGCGGGGAAGACAATGAGCAGTTCTTC. This translates into CASSLTSGEDNEQFF.

V and J are TRBV4-1 and TRBJ1-1; D possibly corresponds to TRBD1 (6 bases). The germline V and J ends were trimmed by 4 bases and 3 bases, with 15 bases remaining between them. The CDR3 totals 15 residues. CDR1 and CDR2 (germline): MGHRA, YSYEKL. In DNA, the CDR3 is TGCGCCAGCAGCCTCCCAGCGACAGGTGACACTGAAGCTTTCTTT. Translation: CASSLPATGDTEAFF.

In this sample, this clone turned up a few times. This rearrangement joins TRBV5-6 to TRBJ2-1; D remains unclear. With 3 bases removed from V and 5 bases from J, the gap between germline ends came to 15 bases. This CDR3 is 15 amino acids long. CDR1 is SGHDT and CDR2 is YYEEEE in the germline V gene. The DNA of the CDR3 is TGTGCCAGCAGCTCCCAAGCCCAACTTCACAATGAGCAGTTCTTC. Translation gives CASSSQAQLHNEQFF.

The chain combines TRBV19 with TRBJ2-7; D call uncertain. Germline V gives CDR1 LNHDA, CDR2 SQIVND (reference sequence). Trimming cost V 5 bases and J 1 base, with 12 bases left between them. The CDR3 loop spans 14 amino acids. The CDR3 is CASSETHGSYEQYF. The DNA of the CDR3 is TGTGCCAGTAGTGAAACACACGGGTCCTACGAGCAGTACTTC.